These T cell receptor beta chains were read from a single sample in a study of blood T cell repertoires in COVID-19. Sequenced by immunoSEQ multiplex PCR; TCRdb stores in-frame clones only, minus some. This table has 180,000 or so clones, around four fifths appearing once. Input material: PBMCs or T cells enriched from blood (not recorded which). The receptors shown here come from a woman aged 55-69 years who had recovered from COVID-19. CDR3s include the opening cysteine and the closing phenylalanine or tryptophan. Fields, in order: V gene, clone size, D gene, J gene, CDR3 DNA, CDR3 protein. The D gene is left open where the match is weak. The listing skips clone size in some rows; elsewhere it reads once, few, many or a size class.

v_call: TRBV11-1; clone_size: -; d_call: -; j_call: TRBJ1-2; cdr3_nt: TGTGCCAGCAGCTTGGGGCAGGGGTTTGGCTACACCTTC; cdr3_aa: CASSLGQGFGYTF
v_call: TRBV6-1; clone_size: -; d_call: -; j_call: TRBJ1-4; cdr3_nt: TGTGCCAGCAGTGAATGGACAAATGAAAAACTGTTTTTT; cdr3_aa: CASSEWTNEKLFF
v_call: TRBV3-1/TRBV3-2; clone_size: -; d_call: -; j_call: TRBJ1-2; cdr3_nt: TGTGCCAGCAGCCATACTTATAGCGGGAGGGAGAACTATGGCTACACCTTC; cdr3_aa: CASSHTYSGRENYGYTF
v_call: TRBV18; clone_size: -; d_call: TRBD1; j_call: TRBJ1-6; cdr3_nt: TGTGCCAGCTCACCAGGACAGGGGGAAAATTCACCCCTCCACTTT; cdr3_aa: CASSPGQGENSPLHF
v_call: TRBV5-1; clone_size: -; d_call: TRBD1; j_call: TRBJ2-7; cdr3_nt: TGCGCCAGCAGCTTGGTCTCGGGACAGGCCTACGAGCAGTACTTC; cdr3_aa: CASSLVSGQAYEQYF
v_call: TRBV21-1; clone_size: -; d_call: -; j_call: TRBJ2-7; cdr3_nt: TGTGCCAGCCGCTCTGGGACTAGCGGGGGGTCTGCCTACGAGCAGTACTTC; cdr3_aa: CASRSGTSGGSAYEQYF
v_call: TRBV11-2; clone_size: -; d_call: -; j_call: TRBJ2-5; cdr3_nt: TGTGCCAGCAGCGAAGGGGCCGGGCGGGAGACCCAGTACTTC; cdr3_aa: CASSEGAGRETQYF
v_call: TRBV5-4; clone_size: few; d_call: -; j_call: TRBJ2-6; cdr3_nt: TGTGCCAGCAGCTCCAGCCAGCTTCGGAGTAGCTCTGGGGCCAACGTCCTGACTTTC; cdr3_aa: CASSSSQLRSSSGANVLTF
v_call: TRBV19; clone_size: -; d_call: TRBD1; j_call: TRBJ2-1; cdr3_nt: TGTGCCAGTAGTCCCGCCGGGGGGACAGGGCCACTATACCAGCAGTTCTTC; cdr3_aa: CASSPAGGTGPLYQQFF
v_call: TRBV6-5; clone_size: -; d_call: TRBD1; j_call: TRBJ2-2; cdr3_nt: TGTGCCAGCAGTTGGACAGGGGGGGACACCGGGGAGCTGTTTTTT; cdr3_aa: CASSWTGGDTGELFF
v_call: TRBV5-8; clone_size: -; d_call: -; j_call: TRBJ1-1; cdr3_nt: TGTGCCAGCAGCTTACAGAGGGCGAACACTGAAGCTTTCTTT; cdr3_aa: CASSLQRANTEAFF
v_call: TRBV3-1/TRBV3-2; clone_size: -; d_call: -; j_call: TRBJ2-7; cdr3_nt: TGTGCCAGCAGCCATGGTGCGGCCCCCTACGGGGAGCAGTACTTC; cdr3_aa: CASSHGAAPYGEQYF
v_call: TRBV3-1/TRBV3-2; clone_size: -; d_call: TRBD1; j_call: TRBJ1-2; cdr3_nt: TGTGCCAGCAGCTACAGGGGGGAGGAAGGCGGCTACACCTTC; cdr3_aa: CASSYRGEEGGYTF
v_call: TRBV5-1; clone_size: -; d_call: -; j_call: TRBJ1-6; cdr3_nt: TGCGCCAGCAGCTTGGGGGTCAGGGGAGCCGGTAATTCACCCCTCCACTTT; cdr3_aa: CASSLGVRGAGNSPLHF
v_call: TRBV15; clone_size: -; d_call: -; j_call: TRBJ2-3; cdr3_nt: TGTGCCACCAGCAGAGATAGTTTCCGCACAGATACGCAGTATTTT; cdr3_aa: CATSRDSFRTDTQYF
v_call: TRBV11-2; clone_size: -; d_call: -; j_call: TRBJ1-4; cdr3_nt: TGTGCCAGCAGCTTAGTAGGGGCCGCTAATGAAAAACTGTTTTTT; cdr3_aa: CASSLVGAANEKLFF
v_call: TRBV7-9; clone_size: -; d_call: TRBD2; j_call: TRBJ2-1; cdr3_nt: TGTGCCAGCAGCTTACCTGGACTAGCATACAATGAGCAGTTCTTC; cdr3_aa: CASSLPGLAYNEQFF
v_call: TRBV5-1; clone_size: -; d_call: TRBD2; j_call: TRBJ2-5; cdr3_nt: TGCGCCAGCAGCAGTGGGACTAGCGGGAGGGTCATAGAGACCCAGTACTTC; cdr3_aa: CASSSGTSGRVIETQYF
v_call: TRBV5-6; clone_size: once; d_call: -; j_call: TRBJ1-4; cdr3_nt: TGTGCCAGCAGCTCTTTACGACAATCCGATGAAAAACTGTTTTTT; cdr3_aa: CASSSLRQSDEKLFF
v_call: TRBV19; clone_size: -; d_call: -; j_call: TRBJ1-3; cdr3_nt: TGTGCCAGTACCCAGAGAGGGCCTGGAAACACCATATATTTT; cdr3_aa: CASTQRGPGNTIYF
v_call: TRBV2; clone_size: -; d_call: -; j_call: TRBJ1-6; cdr3_nt: TGTGCCAGCAGTGGAGACAGGTTTTATAATTCACCCCTCCACTTT; cdr3_aa: CASSGDRFYNSPLHF
v_call: TRBV19; clone_size: -; d_call: -; j_call: TRBJ1-5; cdr3_nt: TGTGCCAGTAGTGGAGGGGTTGGACAGCCCCAGCATTTT; cdr3_aa: CASSGGVGQPQHF